This T cell receptor (beta chain) was obtained from a study of blood T cell repertoires in COVID-19. Only in-frame clones appear in the TCRdb table, and some are missing; sequencing was by immunoSEQ multiplex PCR. This table holds approximately 390,000 clones, around 91% found once. CDR3 size: 16 residues. Germline assignment: CDR1 SGDLS and CDR2 YYNGEE. Points on this clone: The junction departs from germline at one end; a sequencing error may be responsible.

The sample was peripheral blood. V is TRBV9 and J is TRBJ2-6, with TRBD2 identical over 10 bases. The TCR originated in a man between 18 and 29 years old with active or convalescent COVID-19. In DNA form, the CDR3 reads TGTGCCAGCAGCGCTAGCGGGGGCCCTGGGGCCAACGTGCTGACTTTC. Residues: CASSASGGPGANVLTF. The full variable domain, rest sourced from reference TRBV9 and TRBJ2-6, is DSGVTQTPKHLITATGQRVTLRCSPRSGDLSVYWYQQSLDQGLQFLIQYYNGEERAKGNILERFSAQQFPDLHSELNLSSLELGDSALYFCASSASGGPGANVLTFGAGSRLTVL.